A selection of T cell receptor beta chains follows, all from one sample in a study of identical twins. Using its own MiXCR run on the 5' RACE reads, TCRdb lists one record per CDR3 protein. The sample has roughly 710,000 distinct CDR3 sequences, around 6.1% seen once; the top ten hold 1.5% to 2%. Sequencing input: naive T cells sorted from blood. Receptor source: a man between 18 and 35 years old in good health. Each CDR3 is given with its conserved first and last residue. Fields, in order: V gene, D gene, clone size, J gene, CDR3 DNA, CDR3 protein. A D gene is named only where the DNA matches it firmly. Part of the rows lack a size; the others show once, few, many or a class for expanded clones.

>TRBV27|TRBD2|many|TRBJ2-1
TGTGCCAGCAGTTTCGGACTAGCGGGACCTAATGAGCAGTTCTTC
CASSFGLAGPNEQFF
>TRBV20-1|NA|many|TRBJ2-5
TGCAGTGCTAGAAGTGATACAGTTTACCAAGAGACCCAGTACTTC
CSARSDTVYQETQYF
>TRBV18|NA|NA|TRBJ2-1
TGTGCCAGCTCCTTCAGAGGCGGGCGCTACAATGAGCAGTTCTTC
CASSFRGGRYNEQFF
>TRBV25-1|TRBD2|many|TRBJ2-5
TGTGCCAGCAGTGAGTTTATGGGACTAGCGGGAGCCCAAGAGACCCAGTACTTC
CASSEFMGLAGAQETQYF
>TRBV12-3/TRBV12-4|TRBD2|many|TRBJ2-3
TGTGCCAGCAGCAATGCGGGAGAAGACACAGATACGCAGTATTTT
CASSNAGEDTDTQYF
>TRBV12-3/TRBV12-4|NA|NA|TRBJ2-5
TGTGCCAGCAGTTTAAAGGCTCAGTTGGAGACCCAGTACTTC
CASSLKAQLETQYF
>TRBV7-2|TRBD2|NA|TRBJ2-7
TGTGCCAGCAGCCTCAGAGCGGGAGGGATTTACGAGCAGTACTTC
CASSLRAGGIYEQYF
>TRBV4-2|NA|NA|TRBJ1-3
TGTGCCAGCAGCCAAGTCGGGGGGGGCCAAGGAAACACCATATATTTT
CASSQVGGGQGNTIYF
>TRBV6-5|TRBD2|NA|TRBJ2-3
TGTGCCGCTAGCGGGACGACAGATACGCAGTATTTT
CAASGTTDTQYF
>TRBV20-1|NA|NA|TRBJ2-6
TGCAGTGCTATCAGGGGAACTGGGGCCAACGTCCTGACTTTC
CSAIRGTGANVLTF
>TRBV12-3/TRBV12-4|TRBD1|many|TRBJ2-2
TGTGCCAGCAGTGGTCGTCAGGGGGCCCACGGGGAGCTGTTTTTT
CASSGRQGAHGELFF
>TRBV6-1|NA|many|TRBJ2-7
TGTGCCAGCAGGTCTCAGCTGGACGGTGCCTACGAGCAGTACTTC
CASRSQLDGAYEQYF
>TRBV4-3|TRBD1|many|TRBJ1-2
TGCGCCAGCAGCCATCTAACAGGGGGCGAGTATGGCTACACCTTC
CASSHLTGGEYGYTF
>TRBV20-1|NA|many|TRBJ2-5
TGCAGTGCTAGAACACAGGGATTTGGAGAGACCCAGTACTTC
CSARTQGFGETQYF
>TRBV5-1|TRBD2|NA|TRBJ2-1
TGCGCCAGCAGCTCGGCGCTAGCGGGAGACTACAATGAGCAGTTCTTC
CASSSALAGDYNEQFF
>TRBV20-1|NA|many|TRBJ1-2
TGCAGTGCTAGAGATGGGGCCACAGACTATGGCTACACCTTC
CSARDGATDYGYTF
>TRBV12-3/TRBV12-4|NA|many|TRBJ2-3
TGTGCCAGCACCCTCGACAGAGTCAGGGATACGCAGTATTTT
CASTLDRVRDTQYF
>TRBV28|NA|many|TRBJ2-2
TGTGCCAGCAGTTTGGGACGGGGACGGGGCACCGGGGAGCTGTTTTTT
CASSLGRGRGTGELFF
>TRBV2|TRBD1|NA|TRBJ1-1
TGTGCCAGCAGTGGGAACAGGGGTGTAGGTGAAGCTTTCTTT
CASSGNRGVGEAFF
>TRBV7-6|TRBD2|NA|TRBJ2-7
TGTGCCAGCAGCCAAAAAGCGGGAGTGGGTTTTTACGAGCAGTACTTC
CASSQKAGVGFYEQYF
>TRBV29-1|TRBD2|NA|TRBJ2-1
TGCAGCGTTGAAGATCAAAGGGCAGCGGGGCACTTCAATGAGCAGTTCTTC
CSVEDQRAAGHFNEQFF
>TRBV27|TRBD2|NA|TRBJ2-1
TGTGCCAGCAGTTTTCTCAGCGGGAGGGCCATCAATGAGCAGTTCTTC
CASSFLSGRAINEQFF
>TRBV29-1|TRBD2|many|TRBJ2-5
TGCAGCGGGGCGGGGACGGGACTAGCGGAAGAGACCCAGTACTTC
CSGAGTGLAEETQYF
>TRBV10-3|TRBD1|many|TRBJ2-5
TGTGCCATCAGTTTACCGGGACAGGGACAAGAGACCCAGTACTTC
CAISLPGQGQETQYF
>TRBV6-2/TRBV6-3|NA|many|TRBJ2-1
TGTGCCAGCAGTCCCCTGACCTACAATGAGCAGTTCTTC
CASSPLTYNEQFF
>TRBV5-1|NA|many|TRBJ2-3
TGCGCCAGCAGCCAGATCCCCACAGATACGCAGTATTTT
CASSQIPTDTQYF
>TRBV6-1|NA|many|TRBJ1-3
TGTGCCAGCAGTGAAACCCTCGGACCCTCTGGAAACACCATATATTTT
CASSETLGPSGNTIYF
>TRBV30|NA|few|TRBJ2-7
TGTGCCTGGAGTGTAATCGGGTCCTACGAGCAGTACTTC
CAWSVIGSYEQYF
>TRBV19|NA|NA|TRBJ1-1
TGTGCCAGTAGTATCTCCAGGGGGAACACTGAAGCTTTCTTT
CASSISRGNTEAFF
>TRBV25-1|TRBD1|few|TRBJ2-7
TGTGCCAGCAGTGAGAGCTTTACAGGGGGCGAGCAGTACTTC
CASSESFTGGEQYF
>TRBV4-3|NA|many|TRBJ2-1
TGCGCCAGCAGCCAAGAGAGTCTGGATGAGCAGTTCTTC
CASSQESLDEQFF
>TRBV5-1|NA|NA|TRBJ2-1
TGCGCCAGCAGCTTGGCCGGGACATCGCGGGATGAGCAGTTCTTC
CASSLAGTSRDEQFF
>TRBV27|NA|many|TRBJ2-1
TGTGCCAGCAACCCCCGGAGCGCCTCCTACAATGAGCAGTTCTTC
CASNPRSASYNEQFF
>TRBV5-1|NA|few|TRBJ1-1
TGCGCCAGCAACCCACTCCCGCAGCAGAACACTGAAGCTTTCTTT
CASNPLPQQNTEAFF
>TRBV20-1|TRBD2|many|TRBJ2-3
TGCAGTGCCCCAAAAAGCGGGAGAAACACAGATACGCAGTATTTT
CSAPKSGRNTDTQYF
>TRBV5-1|NA|many|TRBJ1-1
TGCGCCAGCAGCTTGGAACGGCAGAGTGAAGCTTTCTTT
CASSLERQSEAFF
>TRBV3-1|TRBD1|NA|TRBJ2-5
TGTGCCAGCAGCCAAGCGGGACAGGGATACGAGACCCAGTACTTC
CASSQAGQGYETQYF
>TRBV20-1|TRBD2|few|TRBJ2-5
TGCAGTGCTAGAGATGGCGGGAGGGCCTGGGAGACCCAGTACTTC
CSARDGGRAWETQYF
>TRBV20-1|TRBD1|NA|TRBJ2-2
TGCAGTGCTAGGGCCGGGACAGGGGCCGGGGAGCTGTTTTTT
CSARAGTGAGELFF
>TRBV7-9|NA|many|TRBJ2-2
TGTGCCAGCAGCTTAGGTCCTGACTCGGCCACCGGGGAGCTGTTTTTT
CASSLGPDSATGELFF
>TRBV7-2|NA|many|TRBJ2-1
TGTGCCAGCAGCACCCAGTCGAGGGGCCATGAGCAGTTCTTC
CASSTQSRGHEQFF